A single sample gave rise to the 8 T cell receptor beta chains below, sequenced in a study of identical twins. One entry per CDR3 protein results from TCRdb running MiXCR on the 5' RACE reads. The sample consists of 1.5 million to 2 million distinct CDR3 sequences, 32% of them appearing once. Sequencing used cord blood. The receptors come from a newborn girl in good health.

This chain links TRBV4-1 with TRBJ2-1; 10 bases line up with TRBD1. The CDR3 is 15 amino acids. Germline V gene sequence: CDR1 MGHRA, CDR2 YSYEKL. The J segment lost 7 bases and the V segment lost 4 bases, leaving 7 bases of the junction unmatched. The CDR3 DNA reads TGCGCCAGCAGCCGATTCGGGACAGGGGATAATGAGCAGTTCTTC. This encodes CASSRFGTGDNEQFF.

This clonotype appeared a few times. For the CDR3, the DNA is TGTGCCAGCAGCCCTACCGGGACTAGCCTCAATGAGCAGTTCTTC. This sequence encodes CASSPTGTSLNEQFF. This sequence joins TRBV9 and TRBJ2-1; 9 bases map to TRBD2. V lost 4 bases to trimming and J lost 6 bases; unmatched junction nucleotides: 8. The length of the CDR3 is 15 residues. Germline CDR1 reads SGDLS; CDR2 reads YYNGEE.

This clonotype was counted only a few times. V usage is TRBV4-1 and J usage is TRBJ2-5, with D maybe TRBD2 (6 bases). The J call may not be correct, given that the DNA end is closer to TRBJ2-7. The V gene's germline CDR1 is MGHRA and CDR2 YSYEKL. CDR3 length: 15 residues. CDR3: CASSLPGLQTYEQYF. CDR3 in DNA: TGCGCCAGCAGCCTGCCGGGACTGCAGACCTACGAGCAGTACTTC.

This clonotype appeared many times. The chain links TRBV10-3 to TRBJ2-7; 7 bases are a match to TRBD1. Germline-derived CDR1 and CDR2 are ENHRY and SYGVKD. The ends lost 0 bases at V and 3 bases at J; junction bases unmatched: 5. This CDR3 has 15 amino acids. CDR3 nucleotides: TGTGCCATCAGTGAGTCCGGGACAGCTTACTACGAGCAGTACTTC. It encodes CAISESGTAYYEQYF.

This clonotype was observed many times. A much larger clone sits a single nucleotide away, making a read error possible. CDR3 DNA sequence: TGTGCCAGCAGTGAGACTAGCGGCTCCTACGAGCAGTACTTC. Residues: CASSETSGSYEQYF. V usage is TRBV2 and J usage is TRBJ2-7, with 9 bases identical to TRBD2. From germline, CDR1 is SNHLY and CDR2 FYNNEI. V shed 3 bases, J shed 0 bases, and the junction held 0 bases outside the gene matches. The CDR3 length is 14 residues.

This clonotype was seen a handful of times. The rearrangement uses TRBV28 and TRBJ2-1; possible D gene TRBD2, 6 bases. V gave up 6 bases and J gave up 1 base, with 13 bases separating them. The CDR3 contains 15 residues. Germline V gene sequence: CDR1 MDHEN, CDR2 SYDVKM. The CDR3, as DNA: TGTGCCAGCAGCGGAGGGAGAATGTCCTACAATGAGCAGTTCTTC. It translates to CASSGGRMSYNEQFF.

The chain couples TRBV14 to TRBJ2-7, with D hard to call. CDR3 size: 18 residues. The ends were cut back, 0 bases at V and 7 bases at J, with 25 bases in the middle. CDR1 and CDR2 from the germline V gene are SGHDN and FVKESK. The CDR3 loop is CASSQDPWLVGSYNEQYF. As DNA, the CDR3 is TGTGCCAGCAGCCAAGACCCCTGGCTAGTTGGGTCCTACAATGAGCAGTACTTC.

This clonotype came up a few times. The chain employs TRBV5-1 and TRBJ1-2, with D unclear. The ends were cut back, 0 bases at V and 5 bases at J, with 8 bases in the middle. The CDR3 contains 13 residues. Germline assignment: CDR1 SGHRS and CDR2 YFSETQ. The CDR3 region is CASSLDDTYGYTF. As DNA, the CDR3 is TGCGCCAGCAGCTTGGACGACACGTATGGCTACACCTTC.